This paragraph covers one T cell receptor (beta chain) sequence. Antigen specificity is unknown. CDR3 length: 15 amino acids. Looked up from germline, CDR1 is LNHDA and CDR2 is SQIVND (reference sequence). V was pared by 5 bases and J by 3 bases, with 8 bases of the junction left unmatched. The data were taken from a study of T cell responses to AZD1222 COVID-19 vaccine. Study-wide points: None of the repertoires were sampled until the peak T cell response had passed. Spike-specific TCR breadth and depth grew following two AZD1222 doses. The study found vaccine-associated CD4 TCRs spanning spike, dominant at 160-218 and 743-854.

Clones were sequenced by immunoSEQ multiplex PCR, and TCRdb holds only the in-frame ones, with some missing. Found here are about 150,000 clones, 75% to 90% of them singletons; the top ten hold around 6.9%. Specimen: peripheral blood, collected on day 0 of AZD1222 vaccination. The J gene is TRBJ2-7, the V gene TRBV19; 9 bases are a match to TRBD2. This sequence was found in an adult in good health. DNA of the CDR3: TGTGCCAGTAGTTCAAGCTGGCGGGGGGGCTACGAGCAGTACTTC. Encoded protein: CASSSSWRGGYEQYF.